This entry describes one T cell receptor (beta chain). As processed by the authors: Scientists estimated how many nucleated cells there were by amplifying reference gene primers. Using immunoSEQ multiplex PCR, the repertoire was profiled, and TCRdb retains in-frame clones only, with some absent. The V and J calls and clone size come from that table; D and trimming were worked out from the DNA. Among 97,000 or so clones, about 85% were seen once, and the ten largest hold more than 5%. The data belong to a study of blood T cell repertoires in COVID-19. About the research overall: The United States, Italy and Spain were the sources of the acute and convalescent COVID-19 samples.

This CDR3 contains 17 residues. The germline gives CDR1 SGHTA, CDR2 FQGNSA. Trimming stripped 8 bases from V and 4 bases from J, with 26 bases between. V is TRBV7-2 and J is TRBJ1-1; D may be TRBD1 (5 bases). The material sequenced was peripheral blood. This TCR derives from a woman between 50 and 59 years old with COVID-19, enrolled during active disease. The chain's CDR3 is CASPPAGTLNWGTEAFF. In DNA form, the CDR3 reads TGTGCCAGCCCCCCGGCGGGGACCCTCAACTGGGGCACTGAAGCTTTCTTT.